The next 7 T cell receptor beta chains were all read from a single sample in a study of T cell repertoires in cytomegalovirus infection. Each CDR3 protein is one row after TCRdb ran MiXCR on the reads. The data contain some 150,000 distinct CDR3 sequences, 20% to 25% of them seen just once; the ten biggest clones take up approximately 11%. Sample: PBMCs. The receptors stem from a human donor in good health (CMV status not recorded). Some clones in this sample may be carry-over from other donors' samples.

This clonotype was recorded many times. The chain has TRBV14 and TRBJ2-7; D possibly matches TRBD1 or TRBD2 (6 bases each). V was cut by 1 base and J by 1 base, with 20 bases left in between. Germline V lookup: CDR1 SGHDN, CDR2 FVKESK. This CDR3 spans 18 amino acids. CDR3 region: CASSQGVGGRPPSYEQYF. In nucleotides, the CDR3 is TGTGCCAGCAGCCAAGGAGTCGGGGGCCGGCCACCTTCCTACGAGCAGTACTTC.

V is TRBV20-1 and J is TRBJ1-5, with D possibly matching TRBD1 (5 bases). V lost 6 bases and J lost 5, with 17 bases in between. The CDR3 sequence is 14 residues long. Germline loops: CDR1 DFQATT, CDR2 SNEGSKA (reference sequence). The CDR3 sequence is CSATDSGLHQPQHF. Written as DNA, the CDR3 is TGCAGTGCCACAGACTCAGGGCTCCATCAGCCCCAGCATTTT.

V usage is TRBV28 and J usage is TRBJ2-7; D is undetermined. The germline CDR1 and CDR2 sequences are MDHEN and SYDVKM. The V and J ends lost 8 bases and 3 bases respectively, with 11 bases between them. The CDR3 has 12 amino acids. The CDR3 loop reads CASSPRIYEQYF. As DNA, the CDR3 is TGTGCCAGCTCCCCGCGGATCTACGAGCAGTACTTC.

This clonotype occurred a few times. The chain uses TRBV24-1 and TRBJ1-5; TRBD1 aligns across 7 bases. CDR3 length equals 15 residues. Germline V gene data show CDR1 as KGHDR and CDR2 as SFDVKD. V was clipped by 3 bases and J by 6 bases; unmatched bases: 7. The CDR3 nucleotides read TGTGCCACCAGTGATCTTACAGGGGAGGGTCAGCCCCAGCATTTT. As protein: CATSDLTGEGQPQHF.

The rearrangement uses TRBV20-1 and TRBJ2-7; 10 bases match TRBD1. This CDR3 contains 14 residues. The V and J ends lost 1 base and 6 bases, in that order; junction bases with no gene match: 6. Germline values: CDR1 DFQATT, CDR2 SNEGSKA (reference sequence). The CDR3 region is CSARALGTGVEQYF. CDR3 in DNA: TGCAGTGCTAGAGCCTTAGGGACAGGGGTCGAGCAGTACTTC.

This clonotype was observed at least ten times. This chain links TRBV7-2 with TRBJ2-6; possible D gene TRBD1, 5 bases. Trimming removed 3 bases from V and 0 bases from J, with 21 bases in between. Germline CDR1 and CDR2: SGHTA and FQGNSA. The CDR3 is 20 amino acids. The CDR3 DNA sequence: TGTGCCAGCAGCTTGGTGTCTACGTTCGGGCAGGGCTCTGGGGCCAACGTCCTGACTTTC. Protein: CASSLVSTFGQGSGANVLTF.

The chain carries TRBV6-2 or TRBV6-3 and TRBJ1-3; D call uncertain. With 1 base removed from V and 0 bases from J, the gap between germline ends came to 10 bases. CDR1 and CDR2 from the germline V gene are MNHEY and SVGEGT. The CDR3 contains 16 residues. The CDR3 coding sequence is TGTGCCAGCAGTTACTTGGGGAAGATCTCTGGAAACACCATATATTTT. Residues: CASSYLGKISGNTIYF.